Listed below are T cell receptor beta chains from one sample, sequenced in a study of Tregs in tolerant kidney transplant recipients. Data came from immunoSEQ multiplex PCR; TCRdb stores just in-frame clones and leaves some out. The sample shows 95,000 to 120,000 clones, 90% of them seen only once. Sequenced material: CD4+ T cells from blood, taken before the transplant. All receptors derive from a human donor who received a combined kidney and bone marrow transplant. Both conserved end residues are part of each CDR3. The order of the fields is CDR3 protein, CDR3 DNA, D gene, V gene, J gene, clone size. The D gene is left open where the match is weak. Clone size is shown for a subset of rows, as once, few, many or a class of expanded clone.

cdr3_aa: CASSLVGAGETQYF
cdr3_nt: TGTGCCAGCAGCTTGGTGGGGGCGGGAGAGACCCAGTACTTC
d_call: -
v_call: TRBV5-4
j_call: TRBJ2-5
clone_size: -

cdr3_aa: CASNPADTDTQYF
cdr3_nt: TGTGCCAGCAACCCCGCGGACACAGATACGCAGTATTTT
d_call: -
v_call: TRBV2
j_call: TRBJ2-3
clone_size: -

cdr3_aa: CASGLAGGVNTGELFF
cdr3_nt: TGTGCCAGCGGACTAGCGGGAGGGGTGAACACCGGGGAGCTGTTTTTT
d_call: TRBD2
v_call: TRBV7-6
j_call: TRBJ2-2
clone_size: once

cdr3_aa: CASSFGRERANYEQYF
cdr3_nt: TGTGCCAGCAGTTTCGGTCGGGAGAGGGCCAACTACGAGCAGTACTTC
d_call: -
v_call: TRBV27
j_call: TRBJ2-7
clone_size: -

cdr3_aa: CASSYPAGERYEQYF
cdr3_nt: TGTGCCAGCAGTTACCCGGCGGGGGAACGCTACGAGCAGTACTTC
d_call: TRBD2
v_call: TRBV6-5
j_call: TRBJ2-7
clone_size: -

cdr3_aa: CASLGGPGGNQPQHF
cdr3_nt: TGTGCCAGCCTCGGAGGGCCAGGCGGCAATCAGCCCCAGCATTTT
d_call: -
v_call: TRBV28
j_call: TRBJ1-5
clone_size: -

cdr3_aa: CASSFPAGATYSNQPQHF
cdr3_nt: TGTGCCAGCAGCTTTCCCGCAGGGGCGACCTATAGCAATCAGCCCCAGCATTTT
d_call: -
v_call: TRBV5-5
j_call: TRBJ1-5
clone_size: -

cdr3_aa: CASRITADAYGYTF
cdr3_nt: TGTGCCAGCAGGATCACAGCGGATGCTTATGGCTACACCTTC
d_call: -
v_call: TRBV6-4
j_call: TRBJ1-2
clone_size: few

cdr3_aa: CASSVGLGLAYNEQFF
cdr3_nt: TGCGCCAGCAGTGTTGGCCTTGGACTAGCCTACAATGAGCAGTTCTTC
d_call: TRBD2
v_call: TRBV10-1
j_call: TRBJ2-1
clone_size: once

cdr3_aa: CASSQLGRGLEQYF
cdr3_nt: TGTGCCAGCAGCCAATTGGGAAGGGGGCTGGAGCAGTACTTC
d_call: TRBD1
v_call: TRBV7-2
j_call: TRBJ2-7
clone_size: once

cdr3_aa: CASSSRVAGNTIYF
cdr3_nt: TGTGCCAGCAGCTCGAGGGTAGCTGGAAACACCATATATTTT
d_call: -
v_call: TRBV5-8
j_call: TRBJ1-3
clone_size: -

cdr3_aa: CASSRDKNQPQHF
cdr3_nt: TGTGCCAGCAGCCGAGACAAGAATCAGCCCCAGCATTTT
d_call: -
v_call: TRBV6-5
j_call: TRBJ1-5
clone_size: -

cdr3_aa: CASSPPGEEGTDTQYF
cdr3_nt: TGTGCCAGCTCACCACCAGGCGAGGAGGGCACAGATACGCAGTATTTT
d_call: -
v_call: TRBV18
j_call: TRBJ2-3
clone_size: -

cdr3_aa: CASRPWTGPNQPQHF
cdr3_nt: TGTGCCAGCAGACCATGGACAGGACCCAATCAGCCCCAGCATTTT
d_call: TRBD1
v_call: TRBV5-6
j_call: TRBJ1-5
clone_size: -

cdr3_aa: CASSAEEGRVEQFF
cdr3_nt: TGTGCCAGCAGCGCAGAGGAGGGAAGGGTTGAGCAGTTCTTC
d_call: -
v_call: TRBV5-5
j_call: TRBJ2-1
clone_size: -

cdr3_aa: CASSRDPTGTTEKLFF
cdr3_nt: TGTGCCAGTAGCCGTGACCCGACAGGGACCACTGAAAAACTGTTTTTT
d_call: TRBD1
v_call: TRBV19
j_call: TRBJ1-4
clone_size: -

cdr3_aa: CASSREGNSPLHF
cdr3_nt: TGTGCCAGCTCAAGGGAGGGGAATTCACCCCTCCACTTT
d_call: -
v_call: TRBV6-5
j_call: TRBJ1-6
clone_size: -

cdr3_aa: CASSLSQRGVSVFF
cdr3_nt: TGTGCCAGCAGCTTAAGCCAGCGGGGGGTCTCGGTGTTCTTC
d_call: TRBD2
v_call: TRBV7-6
j_call: TRBJ2-1
clone_size: -

cdr3_aa: CASSLGFQGTGGELFF
cdr3_nt: TGTGCCAGCAGCTTGGGATTCCAGGGGACGGGCGGGGAGCTGTTTTTT
d_call: -
v_call: TRBV5-4
j_call: TRBJ2-2
clone_size: once

cdr3_aa: CASSPRGGNTEAFF
cdr3_nt: TGTGCCAGCAGCCCGAGGGGGGGAAACACTGAAGCTTTCTTT
d_call: -
v_call: TRBV6-1
j_call: TRBJ1-1
clone_size: -

cdr3_aa: CASSLGRGGNQPQHF
cdr3_nt: TGTGCCAGCAGCTTAGGGCGAGGGGGTAATCAGCCCCAGCATTTT
d_call: -
v_call: TRBV7-9
j_call: TRBJ1-5
clone_size: -

cdr3_aa: CASSLRKGLLNTGELFF
cdr3_nt: TGCGCCAGCAGCCTTAGGAAAGGACTGCTGAACACCGGGGAGCTGTTTTTT
d_call: -
v_call: TRBV5-1
j_call: TRBJ2-2
clone_size: once

cdr3_aa: CASRRTGSSYEQYF
cdr3_nt: TGTGCCAGTAGAAGAACGGGGAGCTCCTACGAGCAGTACTTC
d_call: -
v_call: TRBV19
j_call: TRBJ2-7
clone_size: -

cdr3_aa: CASSYQLQPQHF
cdr3_nt: TGTGCCAGCAGTTACCAACTTCAGCCCCAGCATTTT
d_call: -
v_call: TRBV28
j_call: TRBJ1-5
clone_size: -

cdr3_aa: CASIRIQETQYF
cdr3_nt: TGTGCCAGCATCAGGATCCAAGAGACCCAGTACTTC
d_call: -
v_call: TRBV2
j_call: TRBJ2-5
clone_size: -

cdr3_aa: CASSRDRGSEQYF
cdr3_nt: TGTGCCAGCAGCCGGGACAGGGGGTCCGAGCAGTACTTC
d_call: TRBD1
v_call: TRBV6-5
j_call: TRBJ2-7
clone_size: -

cdr3_aa: CASSQLAGRREQYF
cdr3_nt: TGTGCCAGCAGCCAACTAGCGGGGAGGCGCGAGCAGTACTTC
d_call: TRBD2
v_call: TRBV14
j_call: TRBJ2-7
clone_size: -

cdr3_aa: CASSQDGGTNYGYTF
cdr3_nt: TGCGCCAGCAGCCAAGATGGAGGGACTAACTATGGCTACACCTTC
d_call: -
v_call: TRBV4-3
j_call: TRBJ1-2
clone_size: few

cdr3_aa: CASSPRGGRTDTQYF
cdr3_nt: TGTGCCAGCAGTCCCCGGGGGGGACGCACAGATACGCAGTATTTT
d_call: TRBD2
v_call: TRBV6-6
j_call: TRBJ2-3
clone_size: -

cdr3_aa: CASSLIGGPKPQHF
cdr3_nt: TGTGCCAGCAGTTTGATCGGGGGGCCAAAGCCCCAGCATTTT
d_call: -
v_call: TRBV27
j_call: TRBJ1-5
clone_size: -

cdr3_aa: CASSFQGNYGYTF
cdr3_nt: TGCGCCAGCAGCTTCCAGGGGAACTATGGCTACACCTTC
d_call: -
v_call: TRBV5-1
j_call: TRBJ1-2
clone_size: -

cdr3_aa: CASSRLEGGVLGNQPQHF
cdr3_nt: TGTGCCAGCAGTCGCCTGGAGGGGGGGGTTTTGGGCAATCAGCCCCAGCATTTT
d_call: -
v_call: TRBV28
j_call: TRBJ1-5
clone_size: -

cdr3_aa: CASRNFGRALSNYGYTF
cdr3_nt: TGTGCCAGCAGAAATTTCGGGCGGGCGCTTTCAAACTATGGCTACACCTTC
d_call: -
v_call: TRBV7-8
j_call: TRBJ1-2
clone_size: -

cdr3_aa: CASSVLRDRFYNEQFF
cdr3_nt: TGTGCCAGCAGTGTCCTCCGGGACAGGTTCTACAATGAGCAGTTCTTC
d_call: TRBD1
v_call: TRBV27
j_call: TRBJ2-1
clone_size: -

cdr3_aa: CASHEGGKNNQPQHF
cdr3_nt: TGTGCCAGCCATGAGGGGGGGAAGAACAATCAGCCCCAGCATTTT
d_call: -
v_call: TRBV2
j_call: TRBJ1-5
clone_size: -

cdr3_aa: CASSIRGRGNTEAFF
cdr3_nt: TGTGCCAGTAGTATACGGGGGAGGGGGAACACTGAAGCTTTCTTT
d_call: -
v_call: TRBV19
j_call: TRBJ1-1
clone_size: -

cdr3_aa: CASSSGLGTDTQYF
cdr3_nt: TGTGCCAGCAGCTCGGGACTCGGCACAGATACGCAGTATTTT
d_call: -
v_call: TRBV5-4
j_call: TRBJ2-3
clone_size: -

cdr3_aa: CASSPRAGTGGPYEQYF
cdr3_nt: TGTGCCAGCTCACCCCGTGCCGGGACAGGGGGTCCCTACGAGCAGTACTTC
d_call: TRBD1
v_call: TRBV18
j_call: TRBJ2-7
clone_size: -

cdr3_aa: CASSTRNYGYTF
cdr3_nt: TGTGCCAGCAGTACCAGAAACTATGGCTACACCTTC
d_call: -
v_call: TRBV6-5
j_call: TRBJ1-2
clone_size: -

cdr3_aa: CASSDRGRRSYNEQFF
cdr3_nt: TGTGCCAGCAGTGATAGGGGCAGACGATCCTACAATGAGCAGTTCTTC
d_call: -
v_call: TRBV6-4
j_call: TRBJ2-1
clone_size: -

cdr3_aa: CASSPDRGELFF
cdr3_nt: TGTGCCAGCTCACCTGACAGGGGGGAGCTGTTTTTT
d_call: -
v_call: TRBV18
j_call: TRBJ2-2
clone_size: -

cdr3_aa: CASSFRGGGAYNEQFF
cdr3_nt: TGTGCCAGCAGTTTTCGGGGCGGGGGGGCCTACAATGAGCAGTTCTTC
d_call: TRBD2
v_call: TRBV27
j_call: TRBJ2-1
clone_size: once

cdr3_aa: CASSLRPGQPMNTEAFF
cdr3_nt: TGTGCCAGCAGTTTAAGACCGGGACAGCCCATGAACACTGAAGCTTTCTTT
d_call: TRBD1
v_call: TRBV27
j_call: TRBJ1-1
clone_size: -

cdr3_aa: CSARGQLSNEKLFF
cdr3_nt: TGCAGCGCCCGGGGTCAGCTGAGTAATGAAAAACTGTTTTTT
d_call: -
v_call: TRBV29-1
j_call: TRBJ1-4
clone_size: -

cdr3_aa: CASSEGRDRSTEAFF
cdr3_nt: TGTGCCAGCAGTGAAGGGAGGGACAGGAGCACTGAAGCTTTCTTT
d_call: TRBD1
v_call: TRBV6-1
j_call: TRBJ1-1
clone_size: -

cdr3_aa: CASSRDRGGEKLFF
cdr3_nt: TGTGCCAGCAGCCGGGACAGGGGCGGCGAAAAACTGTTTTTT
d_call: TRBD1
v_call: TRBV11-2
j_call: TRBJ1-4
clone_size: -

cdr3_aa: CASSPKQGIMDEQYF
cdr3_nt: TGTGCCAGCTCGCCCAAACAGGGCATTATGGACGAGCAGTACTTC
d_call: -
v_call: TRBV18
j_call: TRBJ2-7
clone_size: -